These 4 T cell receptor beta chains share one sample of origin, sequenced in a study of T cells in Graves' hyperthyroidism and ophthalmopathy. Amplification targeted TCR beta CDR3 regions from RNA transcripts. HTBI primers drove first-round RT-PCR of the TCR CDR3. One entry per CDR3 protein, called by TCRdb with MiXCR from the multiplex PCR reads. In the table there are over 400,000 distinct CDR3 sequences, 22% of which are singletons. The sample was blood. The receptors shown here come from a woman in her sixties or seventies with Graves' ophthalmopathy.

CDR3 DNA: TGCGCCAGCAGCTTGGAGAGCGGGAGGGCGAAAAATGAGCAGTTCTTC. Its protein product is CASSLESGRAKNEQFF. The chain joins TRBV5-1 to TRBJ2-1; TRBD2 agrees at 10 bases. Germline values: CDR1 SGHRS, CDR2 YFSETQ. The ends lost 0 bases at V and 7 bases at J; junction bases unmatched: 7. CDR3 length: 16 residues.

The table lists this clonotype with a few counts. The rearrangement joins TRBV30 to TRBJ1-2; no definite D call. Germline V lookup: CDR1 GTSNPN, CDR2 SVGIG (reference sequence). There are 14 residues in the CDR3. V shed 2 bases and J shed 4 bases, with 14 bases lying between them. The CDR3 DNA is TGTGCCTGGAGTATCGGGAGCTGGAGCTATGGCTACACCTTC. Amino acid sequence: CAWSIGSWSYGYTF. The variable domain in full, completed from reference TRBV30 and TRBJ1-2, reads SQTIHQWPATLVQPVGSPLSLECTVEGTSNPNLYWYRQAAGRGLQLLFYSVGIGQISSEVPQNLSASRPQDRQFILSSKKLLLSDSGFYLCAWSIGSWSYGYTFGSGTRLTVV.

This clonotype was picked up a small number of times. The chain couples TRBV29-1 to TRBJ1-2; 7 positions match TRBD1. Germline V gene sequence: CDR1 SQVTM, CDR2 ANQGSEA. CDR3 length equals 13 residues. J gave up 7 bases and V 7 bases, and 12 bases lay outside the gene matches. In nucleotides, the CDR3 is TGCAGCGGGGGGGAGAGGGGGCACGGTGGCTACACCTTC. As protein: CSGGERGHGGYTF.

The DNA for the CDR3 is TGTGCCATCAGTTACAGGGGCGACAACACCGGGGAGCTGTTTTTT. Its translation: CAISYRGDNTGELFF. The chain links TRBV10-3 to TRBJ2-2, with TRBD1 matching over 7 bases. This CDR3 has 15 amino acids. Germline CDR1 ENHRY, CDR2 SYGVKD. V lost 5 bases and J lost 2; bases outside the gene matches: 5.